The entry below gives a single T cell receptor beta chain sequence along with its context. Its antigen remains unidentified. V was shortened by 4 bases and J by 6 bases, with 7 bases between the two germline ends. Germline-derived CDR1 and CDR2 are SGHRS and YFSETQ. CDR3 length equals 12 residues. Libraries were prepared by immunoSEQ multiplex PCR; TCRdb keeps only in-frame clonotypes and omits some of them. The sample lists approximately 2,500 clones, roughly 70% occurring once. These data originate in a study of T cells in pancreatic ductal adenocarcinoma. Surgery without prior neoadjuvant therapy was the treatment of the selected pancreatic ductal adenocarcinoma patients. Study-wide results and caveats: Unique clonotypes were around 7.6-fold more numerous in blood than in tumor. Blood clonality (around 0.072) did not differ significantly from tumor (roughly 0.1).

Sequencing input: pancreatic tumor tissue. V usage is TRBV5-1 and J usage is TRBJ2-2; D might be TRBD1 (6 bases). The receptor's source is a human donor with pancreatic ductal adenocarcinoma. DNA for the CDR3: TGCGCCAGCAGCAAGGGGGCCGGGGAGCTGTTTTTT. Its protein product is CASSKGAGELFF. Together with reference TRBV5-1 and TRBJ2-2, the CDR3 gives the full variable domain: KAGVTQTPRYLIKTRGQQVTLSCSPISGHRSVSWYQQTPGQGLQFLFEYFSETQRNKGNFPGRFSGRQFSNSRSEMNVSTLELGDSALYLCASSKGAGELFFGEGSRLTVL.